The clone carrying this TCR beta chain was found a few times. The CDR3 consists of 11 residues. Deletions cut 3 bases from V and 7 bases from J, with 4 bases between. Germline V gene sequence: CDR1 MNHEY, CDR2 SMNVEV (reference sequence). This sample was taken from a study of metastatic and nonmetastatic thyroid tumors. Before thyroid surgery, none of the patients had received any treatment. TCRdb re-analyzed the PCR reads through MiXCR. This sample yields about 21,000 clones, of which about 35% are seen a single time; roughly 26% belongs to the top ten. The TCR comes from a female donor with papillary thyroid cancer or a benign thyroid nodule (not recorded which). Some clones in this sample may be carry-over from other donors' samples. The sequenced material came from tumor tissue. This chain uses TRBV27 with TRBJ2-1; D gene unclear. This chain's CDR3 is CASSLRNEQFF. The CDR3 nucleotides are TGTGCCAGCAGTTTGCGGAATGAGCAGTTCTTC.